The TCR beta chain under discussion was sequenced for a study of blood T cell repertoires in COVID-19. Study summary: Samples taken during acute and convalescent COVID-19 were collected in the United States, Italy and Spain. Nucleic acid was either cDNA or gDNA, and it came from T cells, B-cell-depleted T cells, or PBMCs.

Source study methods: Reference gene primer amplification in the assay estimated nucleated cell counts. Sequencing was performed with immunoSEQ multiplex PCR; in TCRdb, only in-frame clones are kept and a portion is missing. V and J calls and clone size are copied from that table; D and trimming were computed from the DNA. The data hold about 330,000 clones, with roughly 85% observed a single time. The CDR3 sequence is 14 residues long. Germline V gene sequence: CDR1 MRHNA, CDR2 SNTAGT. With 6 bases removed from V and 2 bases from J, the gap between germline ends came to 11 bases. Sequencing input: peripheral blood. J is TRBJ2-1 and V is TRBV6-4, with D possibly TRBD2 on 7 matching bases. The origin of this receptor is a human donor in a cohort sampled during active COVID-19. The CDR3: CASRRGATYNEQFF. CDR3 DNA: TGTGCCAGCAGACGGGGGGCTACCTACAATGAGCAGTTCTTC.